A selection of T cell receptor beta chains follows, all from one sample in a study of blood T cell repertoires in COVID-19. Here immunoSEQ multiplex PCR was the method, and the copy in TCRdb shows in-frame clones only, minus some. The sample holds about 96,000 clones; around 90% are singletons and the top ten take 4% to 5%. Material: peripheral blood. Every receptor here comes from a human donor with COVID-19, enrolled during active disease. The donor label of this sample is uncertain. CDR3s include the opening cysteine and the closing phenylalanine or tryptophan. The D gene is left open where the match is weak. Part of the rows lack a size; the others show once, few, many or a class for expanded clones.

CDR3 DNA,CDR3 protein,V gene,D gene,clone size,J gene
TGTGCCAGCAGTCCGGCGGCATTAAGCGGGAGCGAGCAGTACTTC,CASSPAALSGSEQYF,TRBV27,TRBD2,.,TRBJ2-7
TGTGCCAGCAGTGACCAGGGAGGACTCCTTAGCAATCAGCCCCAGCATTTT,CASSDQGGLLSNQPQHF,TRBV2,.,.,TRBJ1-5
TGTGCCAGCAGCTTAGACAAGACTAGCGCAGGGACCCAGTACTTC,CASSLDKTSAGTQYF,TRBV11-2,TRBD2,.,TRBJ2-5
TGTGCCAGCAGCTTGGACGACAATGGCTACACCTTC,CASSLDDNGYTF,TRBV5-4,.,.,TRBJ1-2
TGTGCCAGCAGTATAACAGGGGGCTGGCAGCCCCAGCATTTT,CASSITGGWQPQHF,TRBV6-2/TRBV6-3,TRBD1,once,TRBJ1-5
TGCGCCAGCAGCCAAGAGGAGACTGGCTCTGGAAACACCATATATTTT,CASSQEETGSGNTIYF,TRBV4-1,.,.,TRBJ1-3
TGTGCCAGCAGAGGACAGGGTGAAGAGGACACTGAAGCTTTCTTT,CASRGQGEEDTEAFF,TRBV5-4,TRBD1,.,TRBJ1-1
TGTGCCAGCAGCGTATCCTCGGGACAGGCCCGGGGGGAGCAGTTCTTC,CASSVSSGQARGEQFF,TRBV9,TRBD1,.,TRBJ2-1
TGTGCCAGCAGCTTGACGGCAGGGTCCAATCAGCCCCAGCATTTT,CASSLTAGSNQPQHF,TRBV11-2,.,.,TRBJ1-5
TGCGCCAGCAGCTTGTCGGGGTCATATAATTCACCCCTCCACTTT,CASSLSGSYNSPLHF,TRBV5-1,.,.,TRBJ1-6
TGTGCCAGCAGCGGGGGACAGTGGAGGTCTGGAAACACCATATATTTT,CASSGGQWRSGNTIYF,TRBV9,TRBD1,.,TRBJ1-3
TGTGCCAGCAGCCCTCTAGCGGGGGATACCTACGAGCAGTACTTC,CASSPLAGDTYEQYF,TRBV3-1/TRBV3-2,TRBD2,.,TRBJ2-7
TGTGCCAGCAGGACAGGTCTAAGGGAGTACTTC,CASRTGLREYF,TRBV21-1,.,.,TRBJ2-7
TGTGCCTGGAGTACACAGGGTTTACCTAATGAAAAACTGTTTTTT,CAWSTQGLPNEKLFF,TRBV30,.,once,TRBJ1-4
TGTGCCAGCAGTTACTCACAGGGAACTGGAAACACCATATATTTT,CASSYSQGTGNTIYF,TRBV6-5,.,.,TRBJ1-3
TGTGCCAGCAGCGAGGGACTGACCTCTGGAAACACCATATATTTT,CASSEGLTSGNTIYF,TRBV5-6,.,once,TRBJ1-3
TGTGCCAGCAGTTACCAAACAGGACAGGGCAACACCGGGGAGCTGTTTTTT,CASSYQTGQGNTGELFF,TRBV6-2/TRBV6-3,TRBD1,.,TRBJ2-2
TGTGCCAGCTCACTGACACAGGGACCGGATAAAAAACTGTTTTTT,CASSLTQGPDKKLFF,TRBV18,.,.,TRBJ1-4
TGTGCCAGCTCCCCCGGGACTAGCCCCACAGATACGCAGTATTTT,CASSPGTSPTDTQYF,TRBV4-2,TRBD2,.,TRBJ2-3
TGTGCTAGCAGCCAGGGGGAACCGGGGCTTCATTATGGCTACACCTTC,CASSQGEPGLHYGYTF,TRBV7-7,TRBD1,once,TRBJ1-2
TGTGCCAGCAGCTTAGCGCTTGGCTCCACCGGGGAGCTGTTTTTT,CASSLALGSTGELFF,TRBV7-2,.,.,TRBJ2-2
TGTGCCAGTAGTATAGACCCAGGGGGCGCGGCTGAAGCTTTCTTT,CASSIDPGGAAEAFF,TRBV19,TRBD1,.,TRBJ1-1
TGTGCCATCAGTGAGTCGTACGGTCGGGCTAGCGGGGGGGCCTACGAGCAGTACTTC,CAISESYGRASGGAYEQYF,TRBV10-3,TRBD2,.,TRBJ2-7
TGTGCCAGCGGGCCTCCTGTATTCACCGGGGAGCTGTTTTTT,CASGPPVFTGELFF,TRBV6-5,.,.,TRBJ2-2
TGTGCCAGTAGTATATCGGGCACAGATACGCAGTATTTT,CASSISGTDTQYF,TRBV19,.,.,TRBJ2-3
TGCGCCAGCAGTCCGACTCCTAGGGATACGCAGTATTTT,CASSPTPRDTQYF,TRBV5-1,.,once,TRBJ2-3
TGCGCCAGCAGTGAGGAGGGGGCTTGGACTGAAGCTTTCTTT,CASSEEGAWTEAFF,TRBV10-2,TRBD1,.,TRBJ1-1
TGTGCCTGGAGTCCGGGGGGAAAACTGTTTTTT,CAWSPGGKLFF,TRBV30,.,.,TRBJ1-4
TGTGCCAGCAGCCGATTGGGGACAGGGGGGAACAATCAGCCCCAGCATTTT,CASSRLGTGGNNQPQHF,TRBV14,TRBD1,.,TRBJ1-5
TGTGCCAGCAGTGTTACGATCGACAGGGTAGATGGCTACACCTTC,CASSVTIDRVDGYTF,TRBV27,TRBD1,.,TRBJ1-2
TGTGCCAGCAACCTCGGACAAGATAATTCACCCCTCCACTTT,CASNLGQDNSPLHF,TRBV27,.,medium-sized,TRBJ1-6
TGTGCCAGCAGCGTGGGACTAAACAATGAGCAGTTCTTC,CASSVGLNNEQFF,TRBV2,TRBD2,.,TRBJ2-1
TGTGCCAGCAGTCCCCGGACAGGGAAGGGCTACACCTTC,CASSPRTGKGYTF,TRBV12-3/TRBV12-4,TRBD1,.,TRBJ1-2